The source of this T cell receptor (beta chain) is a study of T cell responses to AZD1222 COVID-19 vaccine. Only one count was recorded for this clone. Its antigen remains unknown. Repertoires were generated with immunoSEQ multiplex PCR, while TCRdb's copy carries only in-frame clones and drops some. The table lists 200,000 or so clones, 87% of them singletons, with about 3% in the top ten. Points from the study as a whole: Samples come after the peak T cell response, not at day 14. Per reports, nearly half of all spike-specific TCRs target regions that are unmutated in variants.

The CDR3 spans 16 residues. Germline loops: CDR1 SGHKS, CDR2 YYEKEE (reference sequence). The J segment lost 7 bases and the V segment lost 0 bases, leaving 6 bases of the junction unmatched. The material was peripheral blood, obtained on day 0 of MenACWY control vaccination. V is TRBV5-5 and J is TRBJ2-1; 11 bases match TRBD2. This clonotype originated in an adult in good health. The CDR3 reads CASSLVGSSGGNEQFF. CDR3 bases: TGTGCCAGCAGCTTGGTAGGATCTAGCGGGGGGAATGAGCAGTTCTTC.